This entry lists 21 T cell receptor beta chains sequenced from one sample in a study of blood T cells in healthy people across ages. The second PCR ran roughly 6 to 12 cycles with a sample-barcoded 5' primer and J-beta primers. Each CDR3 protein gets one entry after TCRdb re-called the 5' RACE reads with MiXCR. The table lists 800,000 or so distinct CDR3 sequences, around 25% of them singletons. In addition, the sample was reused for a study of T cells of mothers and their children.

Sequencing was done on a sample of blood. The receptors were gathered from a boy aged 10-17 years in good health.

The V gene is TRBV4-2, the J gene TRBJ2-1, with 8 bases fitting TRBD2. The germline CDR1 and CDR2 sequences are LGHNA and YNFKEQ. This CDR3 is built from 16 residues. Trimming cost V 0 bases and J 7 bases; bases outside gene matches: 8. The CDR3 protein is CASSQDGSGGPNEQFF. The CDR3 bases are TGTGCCAGCAGCCAAGATGGGTCGGGAGGGCCGAATGAGCAGTTCTTC.

The genes are TRBV7-6 and TRBJ2-5, with a tentative D call TRBD2 (7 bases). Germline CDR1 reads SGHVS; CDR2 reads FNYEAQ. The CDR3 has 16 residues. V was pared by 1 base and J by 5 bases, with 17 bases between. CDR3 residues: CASSLGPSGDRETQYF. The CDR3, as DNA: TGTGCCAGCAGCTTAGGGCCTAGCGGCGACAGGGAGACCCAGTACTTC.

The sample holds a few counts of this clonotype. The chain is built from TRBV20-1 and TRBJ2-1, with 9 bases that match TRBD2. Germline V CDR1 and CDR2: DFQATT, SNEGSKA (reference sequence). V lost 6 bases and J lost 9; bases outside the gene matches: 18. The CDR3 sequence is 16 residues long. In DNA form, the CDR3 reads TGCAGTGCAACTCCGCTTGCTAGCGGGACATGGGGTGAGCAGTTCTTC. Its protein product is CSATPLASGTWGEQFF.

The rearrangement uses TRBV9 and TRBJ2-1; no firm D call. The last part of the DNA fits TRBJ2-7 better; the J call may be wrong. The CDR3 covers 14 residues. In germline, CDR1 is SGDLS, CDR2 YYNGEE. The CDR3 region is CASSVGASQYEQYF. CDR3 bases: TGTGCCAGCAGCGTAGGGGCTTCCCAGTACGAGCAGTACTTC.

The J gene is TRBJ1-2, the V gene TRBV19; TRBD1 matches at 9 bases. The CDR3 is made up of 14 amino acids. CDR1 LNHDA and CDR2 SQIVND come from the germline V gene (reference sequence). V lost 11 bases to trimming and J lost 4 bases; unmatched junction nucleotides: 11. The CDR3 DNA reads TGTGCCGGTATGGGGACAGGGATAACCTATGGCTACACCTTC. Translating gives CAGMGTGITYGYTF.

The rearrangement uses TRBV28 and TRBJ1-1; tentative D call: TRBD1 (6 bases). Trimming shortened V by 5 bases and J by 4 bases, and 11 bases separated the two germline ends. This CDR3 spans 13 amino acids. Germline CDR1 reads MDHEN; CDR2 reads SYDVKM. This CDR3 reads CASSNGGRTEAFF. CDR3 DNA: TGTGCCAGCAGTAACGGGGGGCGCACTGAAGCTTTCTTT.

V gene TRBV5-6 combines with J gene TRBJ1-2, with 9 bases that match TRBD1. The length of the CDR3 is 14 residues. V lost 5 bases to trimming and J lost 8 bases; unmatched junction nucleotides: 10. Germline V gives CDR1 SGHDT, CDR2 YYEEEE. Written as DNA, the CDR3 is TGTGCCAGCAGTTTCCGGACAGGGGACACCGGCTACACCTTC. This codes for CASSFRTGDTGYTF.

The chain combines TRBV20-1 with TRBJ2-1; 9 nucleotides align to TRBD2. Germline V gene lookup returns CDR1 DFQATT and CDR2 SNEGSKA (reference sequence). This CDR3 spans 17 amino acids. The V segment lost 3 bases and the J segment 0 bases; nucleotides outside the gene matches: 9. The CDR3 DNA reads TGCAGTGCTAGGGTTAGACCTAGCGGGATCTCCTACAATGAGCAGTTCTTC. Its translation is CSARVRPSGISYNEQFF.

The rearrangement joins TRBV14 to TRBJ2-1, with D perhaps matching TRBD2 (5 bases). V was clipped by 4 bases and J by 4 bases, with 17 bases between them. The CDR3 sequence is 16 residues long. Germline CDR1 and CDR2: SGHDN and FVKESK. In DNA, the CDR3 is TGTGCCAGCAGCCGGATAGCGAGAAAGACTTACAATGAGCAGTTCTTC. It is translated as CASSRIARKTYNEQFF. Filled out from reference TRBV14 and TRBJ2-1, the complete variable domain reads EAGVTQFPSHSVIEKGQTVTLRCDPISGHDNLYWYRRVMGKEIKFLLHFVKESKQDESGMPNNRFLAERTGGTYSTLKVQPAELEDSGVYFCASSRIARKTYNEQFFGPGTRLTVL.

With respect to this clonotype: Mismatch with germline at one junction end may stem from a read error. This chain connects TRBV11-2 to TRBJ2-3; D might be TRBD2 (5 bases). Germline values: CDR1 SGHAT, CDR2 FQNNGV. The CDR3 spans 15 residues. This chain's CDR3 is CASSLGEGGWDTRYF. CDR3 DNA sequence: TGTGCCAGCAGCTTAGGAGAGGGTGGTTGGGATACGCGGTATTTT. Drawing the rest from reference TRBV11-2 and TRBJ2-3, the complete variable domain is EAGVAQSPRYKIIEKRQSVAFWCNPISGHATLYWYQQILGQGPKLLIQFQNNGVVDDSQLPKDRFSAERLKGVDSTLKIQPAKLEDSAVYLCASSLGEGGWDTRYFGPGTRLTVL.

Comments on this clonotype: Possible read error: a much larger clone is one base away. V is TRBV9 and J is TRBJ1-4; D uncertain. The germline V gene encodes CDR1 SGDLS and CDR2 YYNGEE. The CDR3 covers 14 residues. The CDR3, as DNA: TGTACCAGCAGCGTAGATACAGCGAATGAAAAACTGTTTTTT. This sequence encodes CTSSVDTANEKLFF.

The chain combines TRBV11-2 with TRBJ2-1; 9 bases line up with TRBD1. The germline V gene has CDR1 SGHAT and CDR2 FQNNGV. Trimming cost V 5 bases and J 8 bases; bases outside gene matches: 13. The CDR3 extends over 16 amino acids. This CDR3 reads CASSVRGLGQGHEQFF. The DNA of the CDR3 is TGTGCCAGCAGCGTACGGGGGTTGGGACAGGGCCATGAGCAGTTCTTC.

This clonotype was detected only a few times. This chain links TRBV20-1 with TRBJ1-1, with unresolved D. V lost 0 bases to trimming and J lost 1 base, with 12 bases between them. This CDR3 region has 15 residues. Germline V gene lookup returns CDR1 DFQATT and CDR2 SNEGSKA (reference sequence). In nucleotides, the CDR3 is TGCAGTGCTAGAGATCTGGGCGCGGGGAACACTGAAGCTTTCTTT. As protein: CSARDLGAGNTEAFF.

Here the CDR3 reads CSVEISRASGRLAKNIQYF. The CDR3, as DNA: TGCAGCGTTGAAATCTCTAGGGCTAGCGGGAGATTAGCCAAAAACATTCAGTACTTC. V is TRBV29-1 and J is TRBJ2-4; 10 nucleotides match TRBD2. The CDR3 covers 19 residues. The germline V gene encodes CDR1 SQVTM and CDR2 ANQGSEA. Germline trimming cut 2 bases from V and 0 bases from J; bases unmatched to any gene: 13. Full variable domain (rest looked up from reference TRBV29-1 and TRBJ2-4): SAVISQKPSRDICQRGTSLTIQCQVDSQVTMMFWYRQQPGQSLTLIATANQGSEATYESGFVIDKFPISRPNLTFSTLTVSNMSPEDSSIYLCSVEISRASGRLAKNIQYFGAGTRLSVL.

V is TRBV19 and J is TRBJ2-7; 8 bases agree with TRBD1. The CDR3 consists of 17 residues. CDR1 and CDR2 from the germline V gene are LNHDA and SQIVND (reference sequence). The V and J ends lost 3 bases and 1 base, in that order; junction bases with no gene match: 11. This chain's CDR3 is CASSMGWTGKNSYEQYF. The CDR3 bases are TGTGCCAGTAGTATGGGATGGACAGGGAAGAATTCCTACGAGCAGTACTTC.

This clonotype was observed a few times. V gene TRBV4-2 combines with J gene TRBJ2-7, with 9 positions matching TRBD2. CDR3 length equals 15 residues. V lost 1 base, J lost 7 bases, and 8 bases stayed unmatched. Per germline, CDR1 LGHNA and CDR2 YNFKEQ. DNA for the CDR3: TGTGCCAGCAGCCAAGTAGCGGGAGCCTCTATAGAGCAGTACTTC. Protein product: CASSQVAGASIEQYF.

The V and J genes are TRBV7-8 and TRBJ1-1, with D unclear. Germline loops: CDR1 SGHVS, CDR2 FQNEAQ. The CDR3 is made up of 14 amino acids. The V end lost 1 base, the J end lost 1 base, and 7 bases lay between the germline ends. DNA of the CDR3: TGTGCCAGCAGCTTAGGGGCTACGAACACTGAAGCTTTCTTT. Translation: CASSLGATNTEAFF.

This chain joins TRBV11-2 and TRBJ2-3, with a possible D match to TRBD2 (5 bases). This CDR3 region has 15 residues. Trimming removed 2 bases from V and 3 bases from J, with 12 bases in between. Germline CDR1 and CDR2: SGHAT and FQNNGV. The CDR3 nucleotides read TGTGCCAGCAGCTTATTTCGGGGTCGGACAGATACGCAGTATTTT. It specifies CASSLFRGRTDTQYF. The whole variable domain, filled in from reference TRBV11-2 and TRBJ2-3, reads EAGVAQSPRYKIIEKRQSVAFWCNPISGHATLYWYQQILGQGPKLLIQFQNNGVVDDSQLPKDRFSAERLKGVDSTLKIQPAKLEDSAVYLCASSLFRGRTDTQYFGPGTRLTVL.

The chain combines TRBV27 with TRBJ2-3; D remains unclear. With 3 bases removed from V and 2 bases from J, the gap between germline ends came to 6 bases. The germline V gene has CDR1 MNHEY and CDR2 SMNVEV (reference sequence). The CDR3 runs 13 residues. CDR3: CASSLTPTDTQYF. The CDR3 bases are TGTGCCAGCAGTTTGACGCCCACAGATACGCAGTATTTT.

The chain employs TRBV2 and TRBJ1-5, with 9 bases matching TRBD1. Trimming at V came to 7 bases and at J to 9 bases, leaving 7 bases not matched to a gene. The germline gives CDR1 SNHLY, CDR2 FYNNEI. The CDR3 loop spans 13 amino acids. The CDR3 region has the DNA TGTGCCAGCAAGGACAGGGGCGGATCGCCCCAGCATTTT. The encoded protein is CASKDRGGSPQHF. Filled out from reference TRBV2 and TRBJ1-5, the complete variable domain reads EPEVTQTPSHQVTQMGQEVILRCVPISNHLYFYWYRQILGQKVEFLVSFYNNEISEKSEIFDDQFSVERPDGSNFTLKIRSTKLEDSAMYFCASKDRGGSPQHFGDGTRLSIL.

This clonotype has just a few counts. The chain is built from TRBV4-1 and TRBJ2-5, with TRBD2 matching over 10 bases. Germline CDR1 is MGHRA and CDR2 is YSYEKL. This CDR3 spans 14 amino acids. V lost 3 bases and J lost 11; bases outside the gene matches: 9. CDR3 nucleotides: TGCGCCAGCAGCCAGCTAGCGGGAGCGGGTGAGCAGTACTTC. Translating gives CASSQLAGAGEQYF.